This TCR beta chain was sequenced in a study of long-term antiretroviral therapy in people with HIV. It was in the United States that all participants with HIV were treated. The V gene's germline CDR1 is MNHEY and CDR2 SMNVEV (reference sequence). The CDR3 has 16 residues. Deletions cut 3 bases from V and 6 bases from J, with 17 bases between. immunoSEQ v3.0 was run at survey level. Sequencing of each sample targeted 40,000-50,000 T-cell genomes. TCRdb's copy holds only in-frame clones and misses some; the assay was immunoSEQ multiplex PCR. The sample carries 35,000 to 45,000 clones, 70% to 90% recorded once. This clone was seen a single time.

The receptor comes from a man between 18 and 35 years old with HIV. This material consisted of unsorted PBMCs, taken 2.2 years after starting antiretroviral therapy. V and J are TRBV27 and TRBJ2-2; the D gene could be TRBD1 or TRBD2 (6 bases each). The CDR3 DNA sequence: TGTGCCAGCAGTTTGTCCCCGGGGGCAGGGTCCGGGGAGCTGTTTTTT. This translates into CASSLSPGAGSGELFF.